Listed below are T cell receptor beta chains from one sample, sequenced in a study of identical twins. TCRdb fed the 5' RACE reads into MiXCR, producing one record per CDR3 protein. The table has about 690,000 distinct CDR3 sequences, 5.5% to 6.5% seen once. Sequencing was done on a sample of naive T cells sorted from blood. These receptors all stem from a man aged 18 to 29 in good health. The CDR3 runs from the conserved cysteine through the conserved F or W. The D gene is left open where the match is weak. The size field is filled for only some rows; it gives once, few, many or a size class.

J gene: TRBJ2-6
clone size: -
D gene: -
V gene: TRBV20-1
CDR3 protein: CSARASTGANVLTF
CDR3 DNA: TGCAGTGCTAGAGCCAGTACTGGGGCCAACGTCCTGACTTTC

J gene: TRBJ2-1
clone size: many
D gene: -
V gene: TRBV20-1
CDR3 protein: CSAARVYNEQFF
CDR3 DNA: TGCAGTGCGGCGCGGGTATACAATGAGCAGTTCTTC

J gene: TRBJ2-1
clone size: few
D gene: -
V gene: TRBV27
CDR3 protein: CASFSTGPDGFF
CDR3 DNA: TGTGCCAGCTTTTCTACCGGGCCCGACGGGTTCTTC

J gene: TRBJ2-1
clone size: few
D gene: TRBD2
V gene: TRBV20-1
CDR3 protein: CSARRREASYNEQFF
CDR3 DNA: TGCAGTGCTAGACGGCGGGAGGCCTCCTACAATGAGCAGTTCTTC

J gene: TRBJ2-1
clone size: few
D gene: -
V gene: TRBV15
CDR3 protein: CATSQGPGHRGEWEQFF
CDR3 DNA: TGTGCCACCAGCCAGGGCCCGGGCCACCGAGGGGAATGGGAGCAGTTCTTC

J gene: TRBJ2-7
clone size: many
D gene: -
V gene: TRBV12-3/TRBV12-4
CDR3 protein: CASSFVRGRDLSYEQYF
CDR3 DNA: TGTGCCAGCAGTTTTGTGAGGGGCCGGGACTTATCCTACGAGCAGTACTTC

J gene: TRBJ2-1
clone size: many
D gene: -
V gene: TRBV12-3/TRBV12-4
CDR3 protein: CASSPWGTPTYNEQFF
CDR3 DNA: TGTGCCAGCAGTCCCTGGGGGACCCCAACCTACAATGAGCAGTTCTTC

J gene: TRBJ2-2
clone size: many
D gene: -
V gene: TRBV9
CDR3 protein: CASSVAGGTNTGELFF
CDR3 DNA: TGTGCCAGCAGCGTAGCGGGCGGAACGAACACCGGGGAGCTGTTTTTT

J gene: TRBJ2-3
clone size: many
D gene: TRBD2
V gene: TRBV5-1
CDR3 protein: CASSFLLAGATDTQYF
CDR3 DNA: TGCGCCAGCAGCTTTCTTCTAGCGGGCGCCACAGATACGCAGTATTTT

J gene: TRBJ1-6
clone size: many
D gene: TRBD1
V gene: TRBV5-1
CDR3 protein: CASSYWDRDSPLHF
CDR3 DNA: TGCGCCAGCAGCTACTGGGACAGGGATTCACCCCTCCACTTT

J gene: TRBJ2-1
clone size: many
D gene: TRBD2
V gene: TRBV7-9
CDR3 protein: CASSLVARLASRNEQFF
CDR3 DNA: TGTGCCAGCAGCTTAGTGGCGAGACTAGCGAGTAGGAATGAGCAGTTCTTC

J gene: TRBJ2-1
clone size: many
D gene: -
V gene: TRBV29-1
CDR3 protein: CSDSRSYNEQFF
CDR3 DNA: TGCAGCGACTCTCGCAGTTACAATGAGCAGTTCTTC

J gene: TRBJ2-5
clone size: -
D gene: TRBD2
V gene: TRBV11-2
CDR3 protein: CASSLELAGAGETQYF
CDR3 DNA: TGTGCCAGCAGCTTAGAGCTAGCGGGAGCCGGGGAGACCCAGTACTTC

J gene: TRBJ2-4
clone size: many
D gene: -
V gene: TRBV13
CDR3 protein: CASSLGASLAKNIQYF
CDR3 DNA: TGTGCCAGCAGCTTAGGGGCCAGTCTGGCCAAAAACATTCAGTACTTC

J gene: TRBJ2-2
clone size: -
D gene: TRBD1
V gene: TRBV7-2
CDR3 protein: CASSFKTGSDTGELFF
CDR3 DNA: TGTGCCAGCAGCTTTAAGACAGGGTCCGACACCGGGGAGCTGTTTTTT

J gene: TRBJ2-1
clone size: many
D gene: -
V gene: TRBV5-1
CDR3 protein: CASSTLDSYNEQFF
CDR3 DNA: TGCGCCAGCAGCACGCTTGATTCCTACAATGAGCAGTTCTTC